This T cell receptor beta chain was profiled in a study of blood T cell repertoires in COVID-19. Study as a whole: COVID-19 samples from acute and convalescent phases originated in the United States, Italy and Spain.

The length of the CDR3 is 13 residues. Germline V gene sequence: CDR1 LGHDT, CDR2 YNNKEL (reference sequence). Trimming removed 5 bases at V and 7 bases at J, with 14 bases between. Sequenced by immunoSEQ multiplex PCR; TCRdb stores in-frame clones only, minus some. This sample has tens of thousands of clones, with just under 85% found just once. This receptor was taken from a man aged 70 or older with acute or convalescent COVID-19. The V gene is TRBV3-1 (or the pseudogene TRBV3-2), the J gene TRBJ2-5; D remains ambiguous. Sequencing was done on a sample of peripheral blood. The CDR3 region has the DNA TGTGCCAGCAGCGAAAACCAGCGTGGGACCCAGTACTTC. This codes for CASSENQRGTQYF.